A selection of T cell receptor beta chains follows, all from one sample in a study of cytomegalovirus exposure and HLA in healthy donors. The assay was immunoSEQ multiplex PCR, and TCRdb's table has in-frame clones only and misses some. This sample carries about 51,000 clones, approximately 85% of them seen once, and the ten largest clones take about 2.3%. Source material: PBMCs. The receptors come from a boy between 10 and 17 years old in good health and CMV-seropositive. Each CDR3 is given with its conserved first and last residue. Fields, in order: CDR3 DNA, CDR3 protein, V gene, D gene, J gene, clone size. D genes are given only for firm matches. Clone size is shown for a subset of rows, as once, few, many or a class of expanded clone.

cdr3_nt: TGTGCCAGCAGCTTCGGCGCGGCCGGGGAGCTGTTTTTT
cdr3_aa: CASSFGAAGELFF
v_call: TRBV5-6
d_call: NA
j_call: TRBJ2-2
clone_size: NA

cdr3_nt: TGTGCCAGCAGTTACAGGGGGCTCACTGAAGCTTTCTTT
cdr3_aa: CASSYRGLTEAFF
v_call: TRBV6-5
d_call: TRBD1
j_call: TRBJ1-1
clone_size: NA

cdr3_nt: TGTGCCAGCAGTGAGGTGAGGGATACGCAGTATTTT
cdr3_aa: CASSEVRDTQYF
v_call: TRBV6-1
d_call: NA
j_call: TRBJ2-3
clone_size: NA

cdr3_nt: TGCAGCGTTGACCAGGGGGCAGACGGCTACACCTTC
cdr3_aa: CSVDQGADGYTF
v_call: TRBV29-1
d_call: TRBD1
j_call: TRBJ1-2
clone_size: NA

cdr3_nt: TGTGCCAGCTCACCGGATAACAGAGACAATGAGCAGTTCTTC
cdr3_aa: CASSPDNRDNEQFF
v_call: TRBV18
d_call: NA
j_call: TRBJ2-1
clone_size: NA

cdr3_nt: TGTGCCAGCAGTTCCCCTACTTGGGCTTTCTTT
cdr3_aa: CASSSPTWAFF
v_call: TRBV2
d_call: NA
j_call: TRBJ1-1
clone_size: once

cdr3_nt: TGTGCCAGCAGCGTAGGGGCCAACCTTAGAGAAAAACTGTTTTTT
cdr3_aa: CASSVGANLREKLFF
v_call: TRBV9
d_call: NA
j_call: TRBJ1-4
clone_size: NA

cdr3_nt: TGCGCCAGCAGTGATAGTCTATTGGCCCCCGGACAGGTTGTACTCGAGCAGTACTTC
cdr3_aa: CASSDSLLAPGQVVLEQYF
v_call: TRBV10-2
d_call: TRBD1
j_call: TRBJ2-7
clone_size: NA

cdr3_nt: TGTGCCAGCAGCTTTTCCGGAGGCAACTCTGGAAACACCATATATTTT
cdr3_aa: CASSFSGGNSGNTIYF
v_call: TRBV5-4
d_call: NA
j_call: TRBJ1-3
clone_size: NA

cdr3_nt: TGTGCCAGCAGCTTAGTGCAGGGCTCTGGGGCCAACGTCCTGACTTTC
cdr3_aa: CASSLVQGSGANVLTF
v_call: TRBV13
d_call: NA
j_call: TRBJ2-6
clone_size: once

cdr3_nt: TGTGCCAGCAGAGAGTGGACAGTCGGAAACACCATATATTTT
cdr3_aa: CASREWTVGNTIYF
v_call: TRBV2
d_call: NA
j_call: TRBJ1-3
clone_size: NA

cdr3_nt: TGTGCCACGAGGGACAGGGAAGTCTACGAGCAGTACTTC
cdr3_aa: CATRDREVYEQYF
v_call: TRBV19
d_call: TRBD1
j_call: TRBJ2-7
clone_size: NA

cdr3_nt: TGTGCCAGCAGTGAACTCACGGAGATTCCAGAGACCCAGTACTTC
cdr3_aa: CASSELTEIPETQYF
v_call: TRBV6-1
d_call: NA
j_call: TRBJ2-5
clone_size: NA

cdr3_nt: TGTGCCAGCATAACCCGGGACAGCGGCACAGATACGCAGTATTTT
cdr3_aa: CASITRDSGTDTQYF
v_call: TRBV2
d_call: TRBD1
j_call: TRBJ2-3
clone_size: NA

cdr3_nt: TGTGCCAGCAGGAAGGGACAGCTTAATTCACCCCTCCACTTT
cdr3_aa: CASRKGQLNSPLHF
v_call: TRBV6-5
d_call: TRBD1
j_call: TRBJ1-6
clone_size: NA

cdr3_nt: TGTGCCAGCAGTGGACTTACCCTAACCGGGGAGCTGTTTTTT
cdr3_aa: CASSGLTLTGELFF
v_call: TRBV25-1
d_call: NA
j_call: TRBJ2-2
clone_size: NA

cdr3_nt: TGTGCCAGCAGCTTAGTGGGGGGTAGCACTGAAGCTTTCTTT
cdr3_aa: CASSLVGGSTEAFF
v_call: TRBV7-9
d_call: NA
j_call: TRBJ1-1
clone_size: NA

cdr3_nt: TGTGCCAGCAGTTATGCCTCAACAGGAACCTACGAGCAGTACTTC
cdr3_aa: CASSYASTGTYEQYF
v_call: TRBV27
d_call: NA
j_call: TRBJ2-7
clone_size: NA

cdr3_nt: TGTGCCAGCAGTTTAACAGGACGTCGCCTGTTTTTT
cdr3_aa: CASSLTGRRLFF
v_call: TRBV28
d_call: NA
j_call: TRBJ1-4
clone_size: NA

cdr3_nt: TGCGCCAGCAGCCAAGATTGGGGAGTTTGGTCAGCGGGGGGTGGCACAGATACGCAGTATTTT
cdr3_aa: CASSQDWGVWSAGGGTDTQYF
v_call: TRBV4-1
d_call: TRBD2
j_call: TRBJ2-3
clone_size: NA

cdr3_nt: TGTGCCAGCATCCCCCCAGGGTCCCCTACGCAGTATTTT
cdr3_aa: CASIPPGSPTQYF
v_call: TRBV6-6
d_call: NA
j_call: TRBJ2-3
clone_size: few

cdr3_nt: TGTGCCAGCAGGCCGAGGGAGGGGAACACTGAAGCTTTCTTT
cdr3_aa: CASRPREGNTEAFF
v_call: TRBV2
d_call: NA
j_call: TRBJ1-1
clone_size: once

cdr3_nt: TGTGCCAGTAGTAGGGGGACAGGGGGCCGCTATGGCTACACCTTC
cdr3_aa: CASSRGTGGRYGYTF
v_call: TRBV19
d_call: TRBD1
j_call: TRBJ1-2
clone_size: NA

cdr3_nt: TGTGCCAGCAGCTTAGCCCCCGGGAGCTCCTATAATTCACCCCTCCACTTT
cdr3_aa: CASSLAPGSSYNSPLHF
v_call: TRBV7-8
d_call: NA
j_call: TRBJ1-6
clone_size: NA

cdr3_nt: TGTGCTAGTGGTTTGGTCCAACACCCCAATGGCTACACCTTC
cdr3_aa: CASGLVQHPNGYTF
v_call: TRBV12-5
d_call: NA
j_call: TRBJ1-2
clone_size: once

cdr3_nt: TGTGCCAGCTCCCTGCGGGACAGGGGAAACTACGAGCAGTACTTC
cdr3_aa: CASSLRDRGNYEQYF
v_call: TRBV18
d_call: TRBD1
j_call: TRBJ2-7
clone_size: NA

cdr3_nt: TGTGCCAGCAGTTTGTGGGGGGGCGGAGGAAACATTCAGTACTTC
cdr3_aa: CASSLWGGGGNIQYF
v_call: TRBV28
d_call: NA
j_call: TRBJ2-4
clone_size: NA

cdr3_nt: TGCGCCAGCAGCTTAAATGAGGCGGGATCCTATGGCTACACCTTC
cdr3_aa: CASSLNEAGSYGYTF
v_call: TRBV5-1
d_call: NA
j_call: TRBJ1-2
clone_size: NA